What follows is one T cell receptor beta chain and its context. Its antigen is not yet known. No clone much larger than this one lies a single base away; base qualities are absent. The cohort was made up of about 670 healthy bone marrow donors. At the time of sampling, all cohort members were nominally healthy, though unrecorded immune exposures were likely present. The donor tested CMV seropositive and was one of the 289 seropositive cohort members. A peripheral blood sample was collected from each donor, and TCR beta sequencing was performed on peripheral blood mononuclear cells. Genomic DNA was extracted from the blood cell samples with the Qiagen DNeasy Blood Extraction Kit. The method behind the library was the immunoSEQ multiplex PCR assay. The multiplex PCR relied on a mix of 60 forward primers for TCR Vbeta segments and 13 reverse primers for TCR Jbeta segments. A multiplex PCR assay on genomic DNA amplified the CDR3 region of rearranged TCR beta genes. The Illumina HiSeq System was used to sequence the amplified TCR beta libraries as 87-base-pair reads. In the original analysis: Across the roughly 700 repertoires, a later analysis counted roughly 84 million unique TCR beta chains, around 11 million of which were shared by at least two donors. Raw reads were error-corrected and collapsed into unique sequences with a nearest-neighbor algorithm that merged closely related sequences to remove PCR and sequencing errors. Alignment of CDR3 sequences to IMGT reference sequences was used to assign V, D and J gene segments. For a sequence to be retained, at least a six-nucleotide match to both a V gene segment and a J gene segment was required. A rearrangement counted as productive if the CDR3 had no stop codons and remained in frame with V and J, and every other rearrangement counted as non-productive. Following IMGT convention, CDR3 was defined as the stretch from the second conserved V-encoded cysteine to the conserved J-encoded phenylalanine. In an earlier analysis of more than 550 of the donors, sequences lacking an unambiguous match to a single V gene segment were excluded. An earlier analysis of 587 of the donors classified V segments as functional when productive rearrangements were above 56.7% and as segregating when the standard deviation between donors was above 5%. To diagnose cytomegalovirus status from the catalog of TCR beta chain sequences, a statistical classification framework was built. A later analysis assigned V and J genes by comparing TCR nucleotide sequences with IMGT/GENE-DB human TR gene sequences. In a later analysis, CDR3 sequences and most-parsimonious VDJ recombination scenarios were assigned using the TCRdist pipeline. A later analysis defined each TCR beta chain by its CDR3 amino acid sequence plus V-gene family, and excluded reads lacking a unique V-gene family. In a later analysis, some 600 highly shared, low-generation-probability nucleotide sequences were removed to address suspected cross-contamination and a sequencing artifact. In a later analysis, a clonal expansion index was calculated for each public chain from normalized within-repertoire ranks of inferred template counts. In a later analysis, generation probabilities were computed using a VDJ recombination model fitted to out-of-frame rearrangements, and the results were checked against IGoR. In a later analysis, hypergeometric tests were used to score TCR-TCR, TCR-HLA and TCR-CMV co-occurrence, with a repertoire-size bias correction applied to TCR pairs. False discovery rates were estimated in a later analysis by permuting HLA or CMV assignments 20 times. In a later analysis, co-occurring TCRs were grouped using DBSCAN, and TCRdist sequence similarity was added for clustering within HLA-allele-positive subsets. Repertoires with fewer than 30,000 or more than 120,000 public chains were left out of co-occurrence clustering, as were five repertoires with anomalous nucleotide sharing. TCRdb took this table from immuneACCESS and kept in-frame rearrangements with V and J called. Such tables lack part of the clones; where checked against another copy, unresolved V genes explain under half of the gap, and the rest is unexplained. V and J calls and clone size are copied from that table; D and trimming were computed from the DNA. This sample has about 150,000 clones in its table, and around 80% of those were observed once. The ten largest account for approximately 1.5% of the sample.

The data were taken from a study of cytomegalovirus exposure and HLA in healthy donors (dated by TCRdb to 2016 to 2017). With regard to the full study: An earlier analysis of 550 to 700 of the donors reported 250 to 350 Gb of sequence data and some 100 million unique TCR beta sequences from some 180 million T cells. Roughly 5 DR-DQ haplotypes were handled as single units for association and clustering, since linkage in the cohort was strong. Genome-wide SNP genotypes for about 55% of the roughly 670 donors were used in a later genetic analysis, which treated that subset as a discovery cohort. An earlier analysis of nearly 600 of the donors applied high-throughput TCR beta sequencing to assess whether each TCR beta V gene segment acted as functional or pseudogenic. The study used immunosequencing to profile the T cell repertoires of approximately 640 subjects and linked those repertoires to cytomegalovirus serostatus. All discovery cohort repertoires had been generated on a single sequencing platform. Approximately 300 gigabases of sequencing data and around 85 million unique TCR sequences made up an early release that covered approximately 700 HLA-typed donors. Both class I and class II loci were covered by HLA typing, at four-digit resolution. On average, around 200,000 unique TCR beta nucleotide sequences were sequenced per donor among 300 to 500 genotyped donors of the cohort, with roughly 18% of those sequences being non-productive. The study aimed to test whether cataloging public T cell receptors could reveal signatures of past pathogen exposure. To predict cytomegalovirus infection status, the study brought together high-throughput TCR immunosequencing, statistical association of individual TCRs with disease status, and machine learning. A later analysis re-analyzed previously published TCR beta repertoires from approximately 700 donors and added high-resolution HLA genotyping to study TCR occurrence patterns. Of the roughly 400 genotyped donors, 65% to 90% fell in the genetic ancestry cluster associated with self-reported Caucasian donors. Besides the first cohort of 500 to 700 subjects, a separate validation cohort made up of over 100 different subjects was used. Typing coverage varied by locus: about 629-640 donors for A, B, C, DRB1 and DQB1; approximately 560 for DQA1; approximately 610 for DPA1; around 490 for DPB1. The later analysis used no new phenotypic data to find candidate immune exposures, relying instead on TCR beta sequences and their occurrence across donors. Donor age, sex, ethnicity and CMV serostatus were compiled together with the repertoire data.

From V the trimming removes 0 bases and from J it removes 5 bases, while the gene matches leave 5 bases of the junction unaccounted for. CDR1 is given as GTSNPN and CDR2 as SVGIG, both from the germline V gene (reference sequence). The CDR3 holds 15 amino acids from the cysteine to the phenylalanine. Only the CDR3 DNA is retained, 45 bases long and in frame from the first base. Findings and caveats that apply to the study as a whole: Correlated functional status among segregating V segments might reflect linkage disequilibrium, but an unknown experimental factor could not be ruled out. A cluster of highly shared sequence variants was judged likely to be a technical artifact of the sequencing pipeline. According to a later analysis, TCR association rates differed among HLA loci, with DRB1 alleles showing the most associated TCRs and HLA-C alleles showing the fewest. Because HLA typing was missing for some donors at each locus, association tests included only the typed subset. In a later analysis, some 18,000 TCR beta sequences were associated with specific HLA alleles at a false discovery rate of 0.05. The cohort was sequenced for TCR beta chains only, and without alpha or paired-chain data the features that could be detected were limited. While some public TCRs were present in many individuals, most TCR sequences turned up only very rarely across donors. V-gene and J-gene trimming of TCR beta chains was associated with a missense DCLRE1C variant in a later genetic analysis, and the association was replicated in an independent cohort. In a later analysis, several top co-occurrence clusters were reported to appear linked to parvovirus B19, influenza, CMV and Epstein-Barr virus. In a later analysis, most CMV-associated TCR beta chains were found to appear HLA-restricted, with HLA associations seemingly driven largely by CMV exposure. The 87-base-pair reads could not distinguish some IMGT-functional V segments, including TRBV6-2 and TRBV6-3, so those segments were excluded. In vitro tests confirmed that a few of the cytomegalovirus-associated TCR beta chains recognize cytomegalovirus antigens. In an earlier analysis of fewer than 700 of the donors, most TCR beta V segments appeared in productive rearrangements about 87% or about 30% of the time, broadly matching IMGT annotations. The classifier was reported to diagnose cytomegalovirus status with high specificity and sensitivity in both the original and validation cohorts. When HLA alleles, especially DR and DQ, strongly co-occurred, attributing TCR associations to individual alleles was difficult. A later analysis found that HLA-associated TCR beta chains were more clonally expanded and had lower generation probabilities than equally common non-associated chains. CMV serostatus was the only immune exposure information available for the cohort. Presence/absence analyses assumed roughly uniform sequencing depth across donors, an assumption that may not hold. The study listed 164 TCR beta chains as associated with cytomegalovirus. In a later genetic analysis, fewer N-insertions in productive TCRs were reported among donors in an Asian-associated ancestry cluster than the approximately 710-donor mean. The earlier analysis of approximately 560 of the donors excluded fewer than 20 rarely observed V segments, including chromosome 9 orphons, because counts were too low. A further reported finding was that TCR beta sequences accurately predicted the HLA-A and HLA-B alleles for most subjects in the first cohort. The authors suggested that the approach could potentially be extended to other disease states and immunological phenotypes.

Rearrangement joined TRBV30 to TRBJ2-5; 11 middle bases align to TRBD1. The TCR comes from a woman aged 25 to 39 in good health and CMV-seropositive. Source material: PBMCs. The DNA reads as follows: TGTGCCTGGAGTGTACCGGGGACAGGGGGGGAGACCCAGTACTTC. Its translation is CAWSVPGTGGETQYF.